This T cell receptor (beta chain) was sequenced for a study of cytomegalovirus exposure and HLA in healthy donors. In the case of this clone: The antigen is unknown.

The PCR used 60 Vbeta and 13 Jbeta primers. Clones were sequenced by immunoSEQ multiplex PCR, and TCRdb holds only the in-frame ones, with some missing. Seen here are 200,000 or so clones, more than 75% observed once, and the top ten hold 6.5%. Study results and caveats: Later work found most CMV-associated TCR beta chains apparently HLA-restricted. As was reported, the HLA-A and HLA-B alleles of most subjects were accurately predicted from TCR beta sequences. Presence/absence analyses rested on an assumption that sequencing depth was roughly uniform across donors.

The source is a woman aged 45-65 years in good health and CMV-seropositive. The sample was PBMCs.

Written as DNA, the CDR3 is TGTGCCAGCAGCCAGCCGGGACTAGCGGGAGCTGAGCAGTACTTC. The encoded protein is CASSQPGLAGAEQYF. The rearrangement uses TRBV11-1 and TRBJ2-7, with 14 bases fitting TRBD2. The junction had 7 bases not matched to a gene; V was cut back by 5 bases and J by 7 bases. The CDR3 extends over 15 amino acids. Germline values: CDR1 SGHAT, CDR2 FQDESV (reference sequence). The full variable domain, rest sourced from reference TRBV11-1 and TRBJ2-7, is EAEVAQSPRYKITEKSQAVAFWCDPISGHATLYWYRQILGQGPELLVQFQDESVVDDSQLPKDRFSAERLKGVDSTLKIQPAELGDSAMYLCASSQPGLAGAEQYFGPGTRLTVT.